What follows is one T cell receptor beta chain and its context. Its antigen is not identified. CDR3 size: 16 residues. CDR1 is KGHSH, CDR2 LQKENI, per germline. The V gene lost 6 bases and the J gene lost 4 bases, with 20 bases spanning the gap. The data are from a study of PD-1 blockade in classical Hodgkin lymphoma. Assay: immunoSEQ multiplex PCR; the TCRdb copy retains only in-frame clones and omits some. The data contain about 64,000 clones, less than 95% of them singletons. Time point reported: cycle 4 day 1 (C4D1), after 6 weeks of nivolumab. Every one of the patients relapsed after autologous stem cell transplantation (brentuximab vedotin exposure was variable). Study outcomes and limitations: Initiation of nivolumab under 1 year after ASCT led to exclusion of patients. Similar baseline diversity was found in complete responders and newly diagnosed patients. At C4D1, TCR diversity had climbed significantly for CD4+ cells, though not for CD8+ cells.

The receptor's source is a human donor with classical Hodgkin lymphoma. V usage is TRBV18 and J usage is TRBJ2-3; perhaps TRBD1 as D (6 bases). Specimen: peripheral blood mononuclear cells (PBMCs), collected before the fourth cycle of nivolumab. The CDR3 protein is CASSPFFVGGADTQYF. The CDR3 DNA reads TGTGCCAGCTCCCCATTTTTTGTAGGGGGAGCAGATACGCAGTATTTT. Full variable domain (remainder filled in from reference TRBV18 and TRBJ2-3): NAGVMQNPRHLVRRRGQEARLRCSPMKGHSHVYWYRQLPEEGLKFMVYLQKENIIDESGMPKERFSAEFPKEGPSILRIQQVVRGDSAAYFCASSPFFVGGADTQYFGPGTRLTVL.